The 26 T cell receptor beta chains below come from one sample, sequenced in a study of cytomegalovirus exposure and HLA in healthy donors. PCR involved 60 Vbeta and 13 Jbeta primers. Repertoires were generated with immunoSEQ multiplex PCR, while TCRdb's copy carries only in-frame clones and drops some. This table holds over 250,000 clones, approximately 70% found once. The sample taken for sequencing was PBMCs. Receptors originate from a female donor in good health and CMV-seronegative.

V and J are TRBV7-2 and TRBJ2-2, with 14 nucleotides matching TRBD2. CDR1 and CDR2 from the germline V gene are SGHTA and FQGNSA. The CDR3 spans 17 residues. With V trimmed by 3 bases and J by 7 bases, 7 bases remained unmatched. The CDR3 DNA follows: TGTGCCAGCAGCTTGGGGACTAGCGGGAGTCGGCACGGGGAGCTGTTTTTT. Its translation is CASSLGTSGSRHGELFF. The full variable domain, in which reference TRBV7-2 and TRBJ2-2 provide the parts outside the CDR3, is GAGVSQSPSNKVTEKGKDVELRCDPISGHTALYWYRQSLGQGLEFLIYFQGNSAPDKSGLPSDRFSAERTGGSVSTLTIQRTQQEDSAVYLCASSLGTSGSRHGELFFGEGSRLTVL.

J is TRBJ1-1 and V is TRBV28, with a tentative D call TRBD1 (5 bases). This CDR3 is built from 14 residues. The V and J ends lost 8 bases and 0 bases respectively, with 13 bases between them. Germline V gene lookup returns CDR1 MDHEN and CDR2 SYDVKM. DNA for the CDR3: TGTGCCAGCCGACAGTGGGTGCTGAACACTGAAGCTTTCTTT. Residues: CASRQWVLNTEAFF.

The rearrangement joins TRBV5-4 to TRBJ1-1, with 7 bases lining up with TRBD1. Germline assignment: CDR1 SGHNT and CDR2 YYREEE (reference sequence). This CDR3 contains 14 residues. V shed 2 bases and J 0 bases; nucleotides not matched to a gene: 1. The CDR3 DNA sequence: TGTGCCAGCAGCTTCAGGGGGGTGAACACTGAAGCTTTCTTT. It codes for CASSFRGVNTEAFF.

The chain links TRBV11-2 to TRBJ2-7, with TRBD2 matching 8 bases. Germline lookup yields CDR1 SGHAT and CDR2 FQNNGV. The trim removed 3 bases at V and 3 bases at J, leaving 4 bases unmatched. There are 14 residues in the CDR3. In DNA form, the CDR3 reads TGTGCCAGCAGCTTTTCCGGGACTAGCTACGAGCAGTACTTC. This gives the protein CASSFSGTSYEQYF.

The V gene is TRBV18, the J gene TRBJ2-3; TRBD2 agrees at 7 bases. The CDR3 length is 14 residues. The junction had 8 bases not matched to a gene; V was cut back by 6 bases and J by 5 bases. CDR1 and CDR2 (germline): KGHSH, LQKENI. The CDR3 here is CASSLRGREDTQYF. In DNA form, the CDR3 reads TGTGCCAGCTCCCTCCGAGGGAGGGAAGATACGCAGTATTTT.

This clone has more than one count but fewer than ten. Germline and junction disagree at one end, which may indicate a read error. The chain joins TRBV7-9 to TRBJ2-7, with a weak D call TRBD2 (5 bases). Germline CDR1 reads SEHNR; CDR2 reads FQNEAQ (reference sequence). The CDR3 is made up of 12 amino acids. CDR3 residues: CSSSLNAGEQYF. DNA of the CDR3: TGTTCCAGCAGCTTAAACGCGGGCGAGCAGTACTTC.

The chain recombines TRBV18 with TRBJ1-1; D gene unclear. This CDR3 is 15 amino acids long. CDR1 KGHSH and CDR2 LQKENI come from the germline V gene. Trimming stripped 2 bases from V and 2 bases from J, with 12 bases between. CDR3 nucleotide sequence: TGTGCCAGCTCACCATTTCTGGGCAAAAACACTGAAGCTTTCTTT. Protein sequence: CASSPFLGKNTEAFF.

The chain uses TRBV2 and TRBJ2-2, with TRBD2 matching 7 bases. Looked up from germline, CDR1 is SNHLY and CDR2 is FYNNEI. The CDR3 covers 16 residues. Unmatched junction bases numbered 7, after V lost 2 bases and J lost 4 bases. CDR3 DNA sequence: TGTGCCAGCAGTGAACAGGGAGGGAGTGTCACCGGGGAGCTGTTTTTT. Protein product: CASSEQGGSVTGELFF. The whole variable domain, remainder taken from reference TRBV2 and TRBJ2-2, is EPEVTQTPSHQVTQMGQEVILRCVPISNHLYFYWYRQILGQKVEFLVSFYNNEISEKSEIFDDQFSVERPDGSNFTLKIRSTKLEDSAMYFCASSEQGGSVTGELFFGEGSRLTVL.

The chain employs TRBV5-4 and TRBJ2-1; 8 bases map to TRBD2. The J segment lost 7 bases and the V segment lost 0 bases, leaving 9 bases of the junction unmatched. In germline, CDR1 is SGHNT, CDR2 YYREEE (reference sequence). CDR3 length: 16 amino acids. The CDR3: CASSLGWSGSNNEQFF. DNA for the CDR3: TGTGCCAGCAGCTTGGGGTGGAGCGGGAGTAATAATGAGCAGTTCTTC.

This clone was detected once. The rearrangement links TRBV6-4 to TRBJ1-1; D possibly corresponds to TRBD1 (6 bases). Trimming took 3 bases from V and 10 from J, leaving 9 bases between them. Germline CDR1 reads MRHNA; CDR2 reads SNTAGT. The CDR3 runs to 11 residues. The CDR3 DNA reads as TGTGCCAGCAGTGAAGGGGGTCGAGCTTTCTTT. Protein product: CASSEGGRAFF.

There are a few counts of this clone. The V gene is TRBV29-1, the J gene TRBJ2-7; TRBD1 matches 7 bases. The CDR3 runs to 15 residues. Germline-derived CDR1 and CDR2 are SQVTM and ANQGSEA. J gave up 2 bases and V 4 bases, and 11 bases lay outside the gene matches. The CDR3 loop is CSVGDRALLPYEQYF. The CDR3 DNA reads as TGCAGCGTTGGCGACAGGGCTCTCCTACCCTACGAGCAGTACTTC.

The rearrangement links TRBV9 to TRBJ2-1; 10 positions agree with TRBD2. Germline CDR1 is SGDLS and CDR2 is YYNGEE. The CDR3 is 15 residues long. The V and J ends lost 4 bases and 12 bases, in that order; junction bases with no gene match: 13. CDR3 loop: CASSLGSGRGQGQFF. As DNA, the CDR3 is TGTGCCAGCAGCCTAGGCAGCGGGAGGGGCCAGGGGCAGTTCTTC.

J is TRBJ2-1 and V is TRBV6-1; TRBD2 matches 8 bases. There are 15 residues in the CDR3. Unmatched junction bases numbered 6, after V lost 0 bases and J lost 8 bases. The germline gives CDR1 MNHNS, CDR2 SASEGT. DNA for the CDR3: TGTGCCAGCAGTGAAGCGCCGGGAGGGGTTGATGAGCAGTTCTTC. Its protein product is CASSEAPGGVDEQFF.

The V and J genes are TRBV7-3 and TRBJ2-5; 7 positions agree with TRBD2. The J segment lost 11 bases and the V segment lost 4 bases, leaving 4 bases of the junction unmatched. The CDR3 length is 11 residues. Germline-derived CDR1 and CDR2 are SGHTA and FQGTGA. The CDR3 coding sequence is TGTGCCAGCAGCTCCCGGGGGGAGCAGTACTTC. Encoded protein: CASSSRGEQYF.

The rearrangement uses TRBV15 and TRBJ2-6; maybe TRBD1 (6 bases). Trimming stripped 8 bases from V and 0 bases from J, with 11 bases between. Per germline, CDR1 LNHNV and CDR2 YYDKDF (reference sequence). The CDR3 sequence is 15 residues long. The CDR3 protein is CATGDTFSGANVLTF. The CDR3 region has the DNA TGTGCCACCGGGGACACGTTCTCTGGGGCCAACGTCCTGACTTTC. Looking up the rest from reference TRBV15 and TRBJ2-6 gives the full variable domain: DAMVIQNPRYQVTQFGKPVTLSCSQTLNHNVMYWYQQKSSQAPKLLFHYYDKDFNNEADTPDNFQSRRPNTSFCFLDIRSPGLGDTAMYLCATGDTFSGANVLTFGAGSRLTVL.

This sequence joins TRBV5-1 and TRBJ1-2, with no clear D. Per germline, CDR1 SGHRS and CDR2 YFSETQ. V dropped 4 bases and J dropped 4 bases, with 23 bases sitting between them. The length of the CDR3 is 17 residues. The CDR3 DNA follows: TGCGCCAGCAGCCCCATGCAGTCGGGGTCGGGGATCTATGGCTACACCTTC. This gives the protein CASSPMQSGSGIYGYTF.

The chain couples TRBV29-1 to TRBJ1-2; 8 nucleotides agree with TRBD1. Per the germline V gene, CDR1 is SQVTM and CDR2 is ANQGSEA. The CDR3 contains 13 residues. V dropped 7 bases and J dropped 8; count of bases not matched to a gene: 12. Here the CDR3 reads CSGDRGISEGYTF. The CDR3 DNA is TGCAGCGGAGACAGGGGCATCTCGGAAGGCTACACCTTC.

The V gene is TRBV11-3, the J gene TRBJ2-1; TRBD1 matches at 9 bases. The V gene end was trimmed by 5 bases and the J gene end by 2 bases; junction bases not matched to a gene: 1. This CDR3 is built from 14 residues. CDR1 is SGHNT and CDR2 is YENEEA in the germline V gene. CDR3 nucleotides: TGTGCCAGCAGCCGGACAGGGGCCTACAATGAGCAGTTCTTC. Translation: CASSRTGAYNEQFF.

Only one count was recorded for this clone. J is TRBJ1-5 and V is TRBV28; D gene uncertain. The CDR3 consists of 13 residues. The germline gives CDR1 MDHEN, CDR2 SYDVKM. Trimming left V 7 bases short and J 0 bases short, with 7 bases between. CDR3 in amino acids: CASTGISNQPQHF. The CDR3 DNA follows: TGTGCCAGCACCGGGATTAGCAATCAGCCCCAGCATTTT.

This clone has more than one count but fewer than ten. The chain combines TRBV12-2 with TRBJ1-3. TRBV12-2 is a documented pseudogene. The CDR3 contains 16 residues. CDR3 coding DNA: TGTGCAAGTCGCCTCGGGAGCAGCTTCTCTGGAAACACCATATATTTT. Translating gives CASRLGSSFSGNTIYF.

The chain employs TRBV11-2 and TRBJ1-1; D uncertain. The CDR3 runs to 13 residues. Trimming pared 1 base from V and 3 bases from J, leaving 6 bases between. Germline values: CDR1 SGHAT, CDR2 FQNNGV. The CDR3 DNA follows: TGTGCCAGCAGCTTAGTAACAGACACTGAAGCTTTCTTT. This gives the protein CASSLVTDTEAFF.

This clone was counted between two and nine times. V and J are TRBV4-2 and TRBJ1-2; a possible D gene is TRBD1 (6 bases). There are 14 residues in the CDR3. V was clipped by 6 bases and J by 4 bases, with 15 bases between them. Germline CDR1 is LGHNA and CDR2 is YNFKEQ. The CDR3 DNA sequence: TGTGCCAGCAGTCCGACAGGAGAGGGCTATGGCTACACCTTC. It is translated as CASSPTGEGYGYTF.

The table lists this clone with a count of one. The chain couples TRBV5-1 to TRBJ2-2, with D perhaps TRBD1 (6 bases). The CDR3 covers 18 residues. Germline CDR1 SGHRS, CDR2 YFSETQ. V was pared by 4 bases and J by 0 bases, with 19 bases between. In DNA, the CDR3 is TGCGCCAGCAGCCAGATCCAGGGGATCCCTGCGAACACCGGGGAGCTGTTTTTT. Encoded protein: CASSQIQGIPANTGELFF.

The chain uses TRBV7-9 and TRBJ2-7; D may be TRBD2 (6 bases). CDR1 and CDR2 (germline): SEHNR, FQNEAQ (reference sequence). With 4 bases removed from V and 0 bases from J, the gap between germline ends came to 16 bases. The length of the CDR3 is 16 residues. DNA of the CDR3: TGTGCCAGCAGCTCAACCGGGACTGCCAGCTCCTACGAGCAGTACTTC. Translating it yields CASSSTGTASSYEQYF.

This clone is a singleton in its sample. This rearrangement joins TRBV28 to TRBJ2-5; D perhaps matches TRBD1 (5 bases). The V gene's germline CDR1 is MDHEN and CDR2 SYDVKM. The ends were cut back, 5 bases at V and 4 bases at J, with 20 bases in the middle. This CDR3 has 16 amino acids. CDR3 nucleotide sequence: TGTGCCAGCAGTCCTCTAGGGGTTGGTTTAGGAGAGACCCAGTACTTC. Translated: CASSPLGVGLGETQYF.

CDR3 loop: CASTGVGTNEKLFF. Written as DNA, the CDR3 is TGTGCCAGCACCGGGGTGGGAACTAATGAAAAACTGTTTTTT. V is TRBV28 and J is TRBJ1-4; no definite D call. Germline V gene lookup returns CDR1 MDHEN and CDR2 SYDVKM. This CDR3 is 14 amino acids long. V dropped 7 bases and J dropped 1 base, with 10 bases sitting between them.